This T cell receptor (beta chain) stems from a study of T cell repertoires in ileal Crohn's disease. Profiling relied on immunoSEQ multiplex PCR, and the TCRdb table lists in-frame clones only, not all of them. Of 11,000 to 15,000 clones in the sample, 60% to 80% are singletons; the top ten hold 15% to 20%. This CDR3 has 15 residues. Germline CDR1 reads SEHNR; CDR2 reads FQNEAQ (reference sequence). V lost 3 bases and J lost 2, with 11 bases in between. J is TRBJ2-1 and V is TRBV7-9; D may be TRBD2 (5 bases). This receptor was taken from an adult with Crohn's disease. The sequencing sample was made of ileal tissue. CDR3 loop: CASSFGGLAYNEQFF. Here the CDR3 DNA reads TGTGCCAGCAGCTTCGGAGGTTTGGCCTACAATGAGCAGTTCTTC.